The rows below give T cell receptor beta chains drawn from one sample of a study of beta chain features in type 1 diabetes. Profiling relied on immunoSEQ multiplex PCR, and the TCRdb table lists in-frame clones only, not all of them. Here the sample spans hundreds of thousands of clones, 13% being singletons. The specimen was naive CD4+ T cells from blood. Receptor source: a man between 18 and 35 years old with type 1 diabetes. Each CDR3 is given with its conserved first and last residue. A D gene is named only where the DNA matches it firmly. Rows may omit the clone size; those that give it use once, few, many or a size class.

D gene: NA; clone size: few; J gene: TRBJ2-1; V gene: TRBV5-1; CDR3 DNA: TGCGCCAGCAGCTCGCCCGGAAACAATGAGCAGTTCTTC; CDR3 protein: CASSSPGNNEQFF
D gene: NA; clone size: few; J gene: TRBJ1-5; V gene: TRBV5-1; CDR3 DNA: TGCGCCAGCAGCCCAGACAGTAGCAATCAGCCCCAGCATTTT; CDR3 protein: CASSPDSSNQPQHF
D gene: TRBD1; clone size: NA; J gene: TRBJ1-1; V gene: TRBV18; CDR3 DNA: TGTGCCAGCTCACCGGTCGAGGGGGCGCGCACTGAAGCTTTCTTT; CDR3 protein: CASSPVEGARTEAFF
D gene: NA; clone size: few; J gene: TRBJ1-2; V gene: TRBV25-1; CDR3 DNA: TGTGCCAGCAGTGAATACCCGAGCCGCGGTGGCTACACCTTC; CDR3 protein: CASSEYPSRGGYTF
D gene: NA; clone size: NA; J gene: TRBJ2-2; V gene: TRBV25-1; CDR3 DNA: TGTGCCAGCAGTGATAACCCCGGCCCCGGGGAGCTGTTTTTT; CDR3 protein: CASSDNPGPGELFF
D gene: TRBD2; clone size: few; J gene: TRBJ2-1; V gene: TRBV30; CDR3 DNA: TGTGCCTGGAGTGTCCTAGCGGGGGGGCCCCGGAATGAGCAGTTCTTC; CDR3 protein: CAWSVLAGGPRNEQFF
D gene: TRBD1; clone size: NA; J gene: TRBJ1-1; V gene: TRBV10-2; CDR3 DNA: TGCGCCAGTCAACGGACGGTCAACCAGGGGGCATGGACTGAAGCTTTCTTT; CDR3 protein: CASQRTVNQGAWTEAFF
D gene: NA; clone size: NA; J gene: TRBJ1-1; V gene: TRBV30; CDR3 DNA: TGTGCCTGGAGTGTACCCGAAGGGCCGGGAGCTTTCTTT; CDR3 protein: CAWSVPEGPGAFF
D gene: NA; clone size: NA; J gene: TRBJ2-7; V gene: TRBV5-1; CDR3 DNA: TGCGCCAGCAGCGTGGCGGGGGCTGGTCTCGAGCAGTACTTC; CDR3 protein: CASSVAGAGLEQYF
D gene: TRBD1; clone size: few; J gene: TRBJ1-2; V gene: TRBV6-6; CDR3 DNA: TGTGCCAGCAGTTACCCTGGACAGGGGAACTATGGCTACACCTTC; CDR3 protein: CASSYPGQGNYGYTF
D gene: NA; clone size: NA; J gene: TRBJ1-5; V gene: TRBV15; CDR3 DNA: TGTGCCACCAGCATAAAAGTGGCGGGAGGCAATCAGCCCCAGCATTTT; CDR3 protein: CATSIKVAGGNQPQHF
D gene: NA; clone size: NA; J gene: TRBJ2-7; V gene: TRBV28; CDR3 DNA: TGTGCCAGCACCCTGGACGGTACCTACGAGCAGTACTTC; CDR3 protein: CASTLDGTYEQYF
D gene: TRBD1; clone size: few; J gene: TRBJ1-1; V gene: TRBV28; CDR3 DNA: TGTGCCAGCAGTTTATGGGGACAGGGAACGGACACTGAAGCTTTCTTT; CDR3 protein: CASSLWGQGTDTEAFF
D gene: TRBD1; clone size: NA; J gene: TRBJ1-2; V gene: TRBV9; CDR3 DNA: TGTGCCAGCAGCGTAGAGGGACAGGGGGCCTCTGGCTACACCTTC; CDR3 protein: CASSVEGQGASGYTF
D gene: NA; clone size: few; J gene: TRBJ1-2; V gene: TRBV9; CDR3 DNA: TGTGCCAGCAGCGTAGCTTCGAGCGGGACGGGGTATGGCTACACCTTC; CDR3 protein: CASSVASSGTGYGYTF
D gene: TRBD1; clone size: NA; J gene: TRBJ2-3; V gene: TRBV18; CDR3 DNA: TGTGCCAGCTCACCGTTCGGACAGGGGGAAGATACGCAGTATTTT; CDR3 protein: CASSPFGQGEDTQYF
D gene: TRBD1; clone size: NA; J gene: TRBJ1-1; V gene: TRBV2; CDR3 DNA: TGTGCCAGCAGTCGTACAGGGGGCCGGGTTGAAGCTTTCTTT; CDR3 protein: CASSRTGGRVEAFF
D gene: TRBD1; clone size: NA; J gene: TRBJ2-2; V gene: TRBV6-1; CDR3 DNA: TGTGCCAGCACCGGACAGGGTAACACCGGGGAGCTGTTTTTT; CDR3 protein: CASTGQGNTGELFF
D gene: NA; clone size: few; J gene: TRBJ2-1; V gene: TRBV30; CDR3 DNA: TGTGCCTGGCACTGGGGGGGGGCAAGGAATGAGCAGTTCTTC; CDR3 protein: CAWHWGGARNEQFF
D gene: NA; clone size: NA; J gene: TRBJ2-5; V gene: TRBV30; CDR3 DNA: TGTGCCTTCCTACGCGCGGGGGAGACCCAGTACTTC; CDR3 protein: CAFLRAGETQYF